This record looks at one T cell receptor (beta chain) sequence and its context. Profiling relied on immunoSEQ multiplex PCR, and the TCRdb table lists in-frame clones only, not all of them. The sample has about 2.1 million clones; 85% to 95% are singletons. The V gene's germline CDR1 is MNHEY and CDR2 SVGAGI. After removal of 5 bases from V and 6 bases from J, the junction contained 7 bases not matched to a gene. CDR3 length: 14 residues. This entry comes from a study of shared clonotypes between healthy human individuals. Terminally differentiated effector memory CD45RA+ cells were excluded from the naive CD8 cells, which were CD45RO-negative and positively selected for CCR7. There were no recent acute infections or vaccinations among the donors, who were healthy HIV-negative adults.

The TCR comes from a man in his late teens or twenties in good health. Some clones in this sample may be carry-over from other donors' samples. The source material was naive CD8+ T cells from PBMCs. The chain links TRBV6-5 to TRBJ2-3; 8 bases are a match to TRBD2. DNA for the CDR3: TGTGCCAGCAGTCCCCGACTAGCGCCCGATACGCAGTATTTT. It specifies CASSPRLAPDTQYF.